This T cell receptor beta chain was captured by sequencing in a study of blood T cell repertoires in COVID-19. The germline CDR1 and CDR2 sequences are LNHDA and SQIVND (reference sequence). This CDR3 is built from 14 residues. After removal of 6 bases from V and 7 bases from J, the junction contained 8 bases not matched to a gene. Profiling relied on immunoSEQ multiplex PCR, and the TCRdb table lists in-frame clones only, not all of them. The sample consists of 200,000 to 250,000 clones, about 85% of them appearing once. The receptor comes from a man aged 18 to 29 with active or convalescent COVID-19. The rearrangement uses TRBV19 and TRBJ1-2; TRBD1 aligns across 10 bases. Sample: peripheral blood. The CDR3 loop reads CASRYPGTGAGYTF. CDR3 nucleotide sequence: TGTGCCAGTAGATATCCGGGGACAGGGGCTGGCTACACCTTC.